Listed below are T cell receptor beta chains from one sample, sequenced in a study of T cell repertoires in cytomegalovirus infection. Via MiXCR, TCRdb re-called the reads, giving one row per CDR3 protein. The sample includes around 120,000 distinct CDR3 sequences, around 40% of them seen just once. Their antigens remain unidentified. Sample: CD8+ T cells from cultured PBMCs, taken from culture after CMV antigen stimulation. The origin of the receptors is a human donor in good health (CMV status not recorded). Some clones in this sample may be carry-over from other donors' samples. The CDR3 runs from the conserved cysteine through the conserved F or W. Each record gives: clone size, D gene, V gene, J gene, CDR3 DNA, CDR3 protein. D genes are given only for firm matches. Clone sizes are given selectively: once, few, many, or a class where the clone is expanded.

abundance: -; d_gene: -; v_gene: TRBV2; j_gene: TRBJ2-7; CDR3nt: TGTGCCAGCAGACCTCTCGGTGGCAGGCTCCCGGGGAACGAGCAGTACTTC; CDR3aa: CASRPLGGRLPGNEQYF
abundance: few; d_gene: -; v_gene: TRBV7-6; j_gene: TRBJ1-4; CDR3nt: TGTGCCAGCACCTTATTGGGGGATGAAAAACTGTTTTTT; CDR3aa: CASTLLGDEKLFF
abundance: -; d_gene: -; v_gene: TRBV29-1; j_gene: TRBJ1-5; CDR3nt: TGCAGCGTCGAGACGGGGGCTCCGGGGCAGCCCCAGCATTTT; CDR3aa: CSVETGAPGQPQHF
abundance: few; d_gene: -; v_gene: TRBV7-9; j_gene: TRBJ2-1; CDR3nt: TGTGCCAGCAGTCCCCAGTTAAACAATGAGCAGTTCTTC; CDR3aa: CASSPQLNNEQFF
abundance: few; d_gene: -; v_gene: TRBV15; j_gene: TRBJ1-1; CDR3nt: TGTGCCACCAGCAGAGAAGCGAACACTGAAGCTTTCTTT; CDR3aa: CATSREANTEAFF
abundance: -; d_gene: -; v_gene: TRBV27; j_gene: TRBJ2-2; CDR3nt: TGTGCCAGCAGTTTCGGCACAAACACCGGGGAGCTGTTTTTT; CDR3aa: CASSFGTNTGELFF
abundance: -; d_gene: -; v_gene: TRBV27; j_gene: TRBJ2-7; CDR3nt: TGTGCCAGCAGTCCCTTTTGGCCATACTACGAGCAGTACTTC; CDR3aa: CASSPFWPYYEQYF
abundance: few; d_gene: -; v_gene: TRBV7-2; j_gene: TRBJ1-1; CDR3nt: TGTGCCAGCAGCCGTGGGGGGAGCACTGAAGCTTTCTTT; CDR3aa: CASSRGGSTEAFF
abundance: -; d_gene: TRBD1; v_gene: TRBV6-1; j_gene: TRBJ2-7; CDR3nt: TGTGCCAGCAGTGTCAAACAGGGGAACGCCTACGAGCAGTACTTC; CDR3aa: CASSVKQGNAYEQYF
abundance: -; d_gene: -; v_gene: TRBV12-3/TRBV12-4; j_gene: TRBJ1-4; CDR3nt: TGTGCCAGCAGTTCTGGATGGAAACTGTTTTTT; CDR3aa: CASSSGWKLFF